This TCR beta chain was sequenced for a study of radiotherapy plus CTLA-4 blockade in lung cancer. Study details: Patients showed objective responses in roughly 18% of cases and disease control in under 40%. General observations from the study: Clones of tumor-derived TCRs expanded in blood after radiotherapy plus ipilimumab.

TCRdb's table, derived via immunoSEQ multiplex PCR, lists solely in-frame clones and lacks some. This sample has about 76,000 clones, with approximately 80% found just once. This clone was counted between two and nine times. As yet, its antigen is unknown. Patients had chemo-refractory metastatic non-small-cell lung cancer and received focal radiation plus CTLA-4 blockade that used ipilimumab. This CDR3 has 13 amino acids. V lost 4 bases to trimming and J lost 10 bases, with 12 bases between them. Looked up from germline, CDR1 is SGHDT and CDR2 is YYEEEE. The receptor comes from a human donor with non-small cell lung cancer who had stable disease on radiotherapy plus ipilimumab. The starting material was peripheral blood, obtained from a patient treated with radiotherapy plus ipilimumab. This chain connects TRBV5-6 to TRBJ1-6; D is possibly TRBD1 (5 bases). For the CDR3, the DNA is TGTGCCAGCAGCCTCGGGACTGCCTCACCCCTCCACTTT. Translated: CASSLGTASPLHF.